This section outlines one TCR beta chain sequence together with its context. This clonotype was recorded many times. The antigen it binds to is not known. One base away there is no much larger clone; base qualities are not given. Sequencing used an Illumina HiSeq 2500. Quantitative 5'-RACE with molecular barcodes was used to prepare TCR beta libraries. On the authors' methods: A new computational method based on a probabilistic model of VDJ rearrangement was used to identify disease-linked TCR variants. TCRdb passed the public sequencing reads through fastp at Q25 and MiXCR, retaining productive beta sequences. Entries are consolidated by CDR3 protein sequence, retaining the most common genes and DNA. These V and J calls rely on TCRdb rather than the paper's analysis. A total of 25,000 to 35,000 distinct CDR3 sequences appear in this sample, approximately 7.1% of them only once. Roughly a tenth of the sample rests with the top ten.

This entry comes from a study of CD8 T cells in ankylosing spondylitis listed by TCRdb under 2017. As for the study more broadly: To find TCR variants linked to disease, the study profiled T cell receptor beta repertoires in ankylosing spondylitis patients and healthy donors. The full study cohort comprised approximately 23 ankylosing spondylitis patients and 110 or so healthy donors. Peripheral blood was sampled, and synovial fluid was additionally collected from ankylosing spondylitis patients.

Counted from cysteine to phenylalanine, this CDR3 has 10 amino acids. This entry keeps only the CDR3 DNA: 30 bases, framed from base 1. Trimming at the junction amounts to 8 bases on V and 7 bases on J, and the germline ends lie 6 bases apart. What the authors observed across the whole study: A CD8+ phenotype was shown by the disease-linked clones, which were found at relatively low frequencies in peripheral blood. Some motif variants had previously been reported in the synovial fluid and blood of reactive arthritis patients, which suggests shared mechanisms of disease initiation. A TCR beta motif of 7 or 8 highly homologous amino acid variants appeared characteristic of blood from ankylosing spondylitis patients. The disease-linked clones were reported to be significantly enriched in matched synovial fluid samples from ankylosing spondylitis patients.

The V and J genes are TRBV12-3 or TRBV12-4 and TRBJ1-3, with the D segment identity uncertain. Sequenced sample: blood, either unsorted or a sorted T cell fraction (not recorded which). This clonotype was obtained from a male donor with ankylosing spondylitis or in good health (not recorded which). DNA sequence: TGTGCCAGCCGATTGAACACCATATATTTT. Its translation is CASRLNTIYF.